A selection of T cell receptor beta chains follows, all from one sample in a study of OX40 agonist ivuxolimab in advanced cancers. The method was immunoSEQ multiplex PCR; TCRdb's version includes in-frame clones alone and lacks a portion of them. There are 70,000 to 95,000 clones in the sample; 94% occur only once, and about 2.6% lies in the top ten. This material consisted of CD4+ or CD8+ T cells sorted from blood, taken in a trial of the OX40 agonist ivuxolimab. Receptors originate from an adult with an advanced solid tumor such as melanoma, head and neck, liver or kidney cancer. The CDR3 runs from the conserved cysteine through the conserved F or W. D genes are given only for firm matches. The listing skips clone size in some rows; elsewhere it reads once, few, many or a size class.

clone_size d_call j_call v_call cdr3_aa cdr3_nt
- - TRBJ2-7 TRBV28 CASSFSRQANSYEQYF TGTGCCAGCAGTTTCAGCCGACAGGCCAACTCCTACGAGCAGTACTTC
- - TRBJ2-4 TRBV5-6 CASSFRWEAKNIQYF TGTGCCAGCAGCTTTAGGTGGGAAGCCAAAAACATTCAGTACTTC
few - TRBJ2-2 TRBV2 CASSEGETGELFF TGTGCCAGCAGTGAAGGGGAAACCGGGGAGCTGTTTTTT
once - TRBJ2-1 TRBV27 CASRGSSYNEQFF TGTGCCAGCAGGGGGAGCTCCTACAATGAGCAGTTCTTC
- - TRBJ1-5 TRBV28 CASILRPYNQPQHF TGTGCCAGCATCCTTAGACCCTACAATCAGCCCCAGCATTTT
once - TRBJ1-5 TRBV28 CASTSKNILKWAGKRQPQHF TGTGCCAGCACGTCTAAAAATATTCTAAAGTGGGCAGGGAAACGGCAGCCCCAGCATTTT
once - TRBJ1-1 TRBV25-1 CASSELGLGTEAFF TGTGCCAGCAGTGAATTGGGGTTGGGCACTGAAGCTTTCTTT
- - TRBJ1-1 TRBV29-1 CSVESLGTEAFF TGCAGCGTTGAATCCTTGGGCACTGAAGCTTTCTTT
- - TRBJ2-1 TRBV4-1 CASRLFSTGDNEQFF TGCGCCAGCAGACTATTCTCTACAGGCGACAATGAGCAGTTCTTC
- - TRBJ2-7 TRBV30 CAWTRGYEQYF TGTGCCTGGACGAGAGGCTACGAGCAGTACTTC
- - TRBJ1-5 TRBV28 CASSLSQRNQPQHF TGTGCCAGCAGTCTATCACAGCGCAATCAGCCCCAGCATTTT
- TRBD1 TRBJ1-3 TRBV27 CASSPRQGTSGNTIYF TGTGCCAGCAGTCCCCGACAGGGAACTTCTGGAAACACCATATATTTT
- - TRBJ1-2 TRBV4-3 CASSQEYSLNYGYTF TGCGCCAGCAGCCAAGAGTACAGCCTCAACTATGGCTACACCTTC
- TRBD1 TRBJ2-7 TRBV20-1 CSAPRDSEQYF TGCAGTGCACCGAGGGACAGCGAGCAGTACTTC
- - TRBJ2-1 TRBV5-4 CASSHYNEQFF TGTGCCAGCAGTCACTACAATGAGCAGTTCTTC
- - TRBJ2-7 TRBV14 CASSPGQGPYEQYF TGTGCCAGCAGCCCGGGGCAGGGCCCTTACGAGCAGTACTTC
- - TRBJ2-7 TRBV6-1 CASSEDNYEQYF TGTGCCAGCAGTGAAGACAACTACGAGCAGTACTTC
- - TRBJ1-1 TRBV13 CASSLGGARDGDEAFF TGTGCCAGCAGCTTAGGGGGGGCCAGGGACGGGGACGAAGCTTTCTTT
- - TRBJ2-1 TRBV6-1 CASSEKRRAMNEQFF TGTGCCAGCAGTGAAAAAAGGCGAGCGATGAATGAGCAGTTCTTC
- - TRBJ1-3 TRBV27 CASSDLGTDTIYF TGTGCCAGCAGCGACCTGGGGACGGACACCATATATTTT
- - TRBJ2-7 TRBV11-2 CASSLRAGSYEQYF TGTGCCAGCAGCTTAAGGGCAGGGAGCTACGAGCAGTACTTC
- TRBD1 TRBJ2-7 TRBV6-5 CASSYWAGGSYEQYF TGTGCCAGCAGTTACTGGGCAGGGGGCAGTTACGAGCAGTACTTC
- TRBD1 TRBJ2-7 TRBV28 CASTLTGLRSEQYF TGTGCCAGCACCCTGACAGGGCTAAGAAGCGAGCAGTACTTC
- - TRBJ2-7 TRBV13 CASSFYRDEQYF TGTGCCAGCAGCTTCTACAGGGACGAGCAGTACTTC
- - TRBJ2-3 TRBV7-8 CASSLREADTQYF TGTGCCAGCAGCTTAAGAGAGGCAGATACGCAGTATTTT
- - TRBJ2-2 TRBV6-5 CASSYDWRGSTGELFF TGTGCCAGCAGTTACGATTGGCGAGGGAGCACCGGGGAGCTGTTTTTT
- - TRBJ2-1 TRBV11-3 CASSLFGRGNEQFF TGTGCCAGCAGCCTCTTTGGAAGGGGGAATGAGCAGTTCTTC
- - TRBJ2-2 TRBV5-1 CASSWTGTKNTGELFF TGCGCCAGCAGCTGGACCGGGACAAAGAACACCGGGGAGCTGTTTTTT
- TRBD1 TRBJ2-3 TRBV5-1 CASSSPRQGITDTQYF TGCGCCAGCAGCTCCCCGAGACAGGGAATCACAGATACGCAGTATTTT
- - TRBJ2-7 TRBV7-2 CASSPRRGGF TGTGCCAGCAGCCCACGTCGGGGAGGATTC
- - TRBJ1-2 TRBV27 CASSLRLPGEDRYGYTF TGTGCCAGCAGTCTAAGGTTGCCAGGGGAAGATCGCTATGGCTACACCTTC
- - TRBJ1-5 TRBV6-1 CASSEYGPNQPQHF TGTGCCAGCAGTGAATATGGACCTAATCAGCCCCAGCATTTT
- TRBD1 TRBJ1-2 TRBV6-1 CASGTGANGYTF TGTGCCAGCGGTACAGGGGCGAATGGCTACACCTTC
- - TRBJ1-4 TRBV9 CASSVGGRHEKLFF TGTGCCAGCAGCGTAGGGGGGCGTCATGAAAAACTGTTTTTT
- TRBD1 TRBJ1-1 TRBV19 CASRILDRENTEAFF TGTGCCAGTAGGATCCTGGACAGGGAGAACACTGAAGCTTTCTTT
- TRBD2 TRBJ2-1 TRBV4-1 CASSQSPGLAGGNEQFF TGCGCCAGCAGCCAATCGCCGGGACTAGCGGGAGGAAATGAGCAGTTCTTC
- - TRBJ2-3 TRBV5-5 CASSLSQGTDTQYF TGTGCCAGCAGCTTAAGCCAGGGCACAGATACGCAGTATTTT
- - TRBJ2-7 TRBV10-3 CAISESAGMVLYEQYF TGTGCCATCAGTGAGTCGGCGGGGATGGTACTCTACGAGCAGTACTTC
- - TRBJ2-3 TRBV11-2 CASSLVFGPSTDTQYF TGTGCCAGCAGCTTAGTGTTTGGTCCTAGCACAGATACGCAGTATTTT
- - TRBJ2-7 TRBV15 CATSRGQILIHEQYF TGTGCCACCAGCAGAGGACAAATCCTGATCCACGAGCAGTACTTC
- - TRBJ1-6 TRBV21-1 CASSPRGGGRMFRDSPLHF TGTGCCAGCAGCCCCCGAGGGGGGGGCCGCATGTTCAGGGATTCACCCCTCCACTTT
- TRBD1 TRBJ1-2 TRBV4-3 CASSQDMDRDVGGYTF TGCGCCAGCAGCCAAGATATGGACAGGGATGTGGGGGGCTACACCTTC
- - TRBJ1-1 TRBV30 CAWNRGTEAFF TGTGCCTGGAATCGGGGAACTGAAGCTTTCTTT
- - TRBJ2-2 TRBV6-5 CASSYDPRTGELFF TGTGCCAGCAGTTATGACCCCCGCACCGGGGAGCTGTTTTTT
once - TRBJ1-1 TRBV5-8 CASNIAAGVEAFF TGTGCCAGCAACATCGCGGCAGGGGTTGAAGCTTTCTTT
- TRBD1 TRBJ2-1 TRBV27 CASSSAGTGINEQFF TGTGCCAGCAGTTCAGCCGGGACAGGGATCAATGAGCAGTTCTTC
- TRBD1 TRBJ1-1 TRBV6-5 CASNGGQLNTEAFF TGTGCCAGCAACGGGGGACAGCTGAACACTGAAGCTTTCTTT
- - TRBJ2-7 TRBV18 CASSPGRGPYEQYF TGTGCCAGCTCACCAGGCAGGGGCCCCTACGAGCAGTACTTC
- TRBD1 TRBJ1-1 TRBV29-1 CSATRGPEAFF TGCAGCGCCACTAGGGGGCCTGAAGCTTTCTTT
- - TRBJ1-4 TRBV6-5 CASSSNEKLFF TGTGCCAGCAGTTCTAATGAAAAACTGTTTTTT
- TRBD1 TRBJ1-2 TRBV29-1 CSALGGQGIANYGYTF TGCAGCGCATTGGGGGGACAGGGGATAGCTAACTATGGCTACACCTTC
- - TRBJ1-1 TRBV5-6 CASSLAAANEAFF TGTGCCAGCAGCTTGGCGGCAGCCAATGAAGCTTTCTTT
- TRBD2 TRBJ2-1 TRBV7-2 CASSFSTSGASNEQFF TGTGCCAGCAGCTTCTCGACTAGCGGGGCGTCCAATGAGCAGTTCTTC
- TRBD1 TRBJ2-2 TRBV11-2 CASSLDRDYGELFF TGTGCCAGCAGTTTGGACAGGGATTACGGGGAGCTGTTTTTT
- - TRBJ1-1 TRBV19 CASSIAENTEAFF TGTGCCAGTAGTATTGCGGAGAACACTGAAGCTTTCTTT
once - TRBJ2-7 TRBV4-1 CASSQEVHDEQYF TGCGCCAGCAGCCAAGAAGTTCACGACGAGCAGTACTTC
- TRBD1 TRBJ2-7 TRBV6-5 CASSYRGREQYF TGTGCCAGCAGTTACAGGGGGCGTGAGCAGTACTTC
- - TRBJ2-7 TRBV4-1 CASSQDGDEQYF TGCGCCAGCAGCCAAGATGGCGACGAGCAGTACTTC
- - TRBJ1-2 TRBV29-1 CSVPASSDYGYTF TGCAGCGTTCCAGCGTCCTCGGACTATGGCTACACCTTC